The 27 T cell receptor beta chains below come from one sample, sequenced in a study of Ad26.COV2.S vaccination and SARS-CoV-2 variants. Sequencing was performed with immunoSEQ multiplex PCR; in TCRdb, only in-frame clones are kept and a portion is missing. The sample has around 370,000 clones, 92% seen once; the top ten hold 3.9%. The sample in question was peripheral blood, obtained after recovery from COVID-19. These receptors came from a human donor who had recovered from COVID-19.

The gene calls are TRBV4-1 and TRBJ2-1; 7 bases fit TRBD2. Germline CDR1 MGHRA, CDR2 YSYEKL. The ends lost 1 base at V and 3 bases at J; junction bases unmatched: 3. The CDR3 spans 15 residues. In DNA, the CDR3 is TGCGCCAGCAGCCAAGCCAGCGGGGTCTACAATGAGCAGTTCTTC. Translating it yields CASSQASGVYNEQFF.

The rearrangement uses TRBV7-9 and TRBJ2-3; no reliable D call. The V gene lost 8 bases and the J gene lost 6 bases, with 12 bases spanning the gap. Germline CDR1 SEHNR, CDR2 FQNEAQ (reference sequence). CDR3 length: 12 residues. CDR3 in DNA: TGTGCCAGCCAGGCTGGTAAGGATACGCAGTATTTT. Translation gives CASQAGKDTQYF.

This chain links TRBV12-3 or TRBV12-4 with TRBJ2-5; unclear D gene. V shed 3 bases and J shed 7 bases, with 12 bases lying between them. This CDR3 region has 13 residues. This CDR3 is CASSFGSMGTQYF. CDR3 coding DNA: TGTGCCAGCAGTTTCGGTAGCATGGGGACCCAGTACTTC.

J is TRBJ1-6 and V is TRBV3-1 (or the pseudogene TRBV3-2); D is undetermined. Germline V gene sequence: CDR1 LGHDT, CDR2 YNNKEL (reference sequence). Trimming pared 1 base from V and 7 bases from J, leaving 11 bases between. The length of the CDR3 is 15 residues. The CDR3 is CASSQGKGSNSPLHF. The DNA of the CDR3 is TGTGCCAGCAGCCAAGGGAAGGGCAGCAATTCACCCCTCCACTTT.

A note on this clone: At one end the junction does not follow the germline gene, possibly because of a read error. V usage is TRBV25-1 and J usage is TRBJ1-3; D uncertain. Germline V lookup: CDR1 MGHDK, CDR2 SYGVNS. The CDR3 runs to 13 residues. In DNA form, the CDR3 reads TGTGCCAGCCGTGATATTTATAGCGTCACCATATATTTT. It specifies CASRDIYSVTIYF.

The genes are TRBV19 and TRBJ1-5; D possibly corresponds to TRBD1 (5 bases). There are 15 residues in the CDR3. Trimming left V 6 bases short and J 1 base short, with 13 bases between. Per germline, CDR1 LNHDA and CDR2 SQIVND (reference sequence). The CDR3 here is CASSQHRDSNQPQHF. In DNA form, the CDR3 reads TGTGCCAGTAGCCAACACCGGGACAGCAATCAGCCCCAGCATTTT.

The CDR3 sequence is CASSVGGGASYNSPLHF. CDR3 coding DNA: TGTGCCAGCAGCGTAGGAGGGGGGGCGAGCTATAATTCACCCCTCCACTTT. The chain employs TRBV9 and TRBJ1-6; D might be TRBD1 (6 bases). Germline-derived CDR1 and CDR2 are SGDLS and YYNGEE. Trimming took off 0 bases at V and 3 bases at J, with 13 bases between the two ends. CDR3 size: 17 residues.

The gene calls are TRBV7-2 and TRBJ1-5; TRBD1 is a possible D gene (5 bases). Trimming left V 5 bases short and J 7 bases short, with 15 bases between. Germline V lookup: CDR1 SGHTA, CDR2 FQGNSA. The CDR3 loop spans 14 amino acids. CDR3 coding DNA: TGTGCCAGCAGCCCGCGACAGCGGCAGCAGCCCCAGCATTTT. Amino acid sequence: CASSPRQRQQPQHF.

The J gene is TRBJ2-2, the V gene TRBV6-5; TRBD2 is a possible D gene (6 bases). V lost 7 bases and J 5 bases, leaving 14 bases between the germline ends. The germline gives CDR1 MNHEY, CDR2 SVGAGI. This CDR3 is 14 amino acids long. The CDR3 sequence is CASTGTPVTGELFF. The DNA for the CDR3 is TGTGCCAGCACCGGGACTCCGGTGACCGGGGAGCTGTTTTTT.

V usage is TRBV6-6 and J usage is TRBJ2-7; 7 bases are shared with TRBD1. V lost 5 bases and J lost 6; bases outside the gene matches: 16. The CDR3 runs 16 residues. Germline V gene data show CDR1 as MNHNY and CDR2 as SVGAGI (reference sequence). This chain's CDR3 is CASSPAPGTVKIEQYF. The DNA for the CDR3 is TGTGCCAGCAGTCCGGCCCCTGGGACAGTTAAGATCGAGCAGTACTTC.

This chain joins TRBV7-7 and TRBJ2-1; 7 bases line up with TRBD1. J was trimmed by 9 bases and V by 1 base; bases with no gene match: 3. The CDR3 sequence is 13 residues long. The germline gives CDR1 SSHAT, CDR2 FNYEAQ (reference sequence). For the CDR3, the DNA is TGTGCCAGCAGCTTAGTAGAGGGGGCTGAGCAGTTCTTC. Protein sequence: CASSLVEGAEQFF.

This chain uses TRBV6-5 with TRBJ2-7; TRBD1 might be the D (6 bases). Germline values: CDR1 MNHEY, CDR2 SVGAGI. The V and J ends lost 0 bases and 5 bases respectively, with 11 bases between them. CDR3 length: 14 amino acids. Written as DNA, the CDR3 is TGTGCCAGCAGTTACTCGATAGCAGGGGACGAGCAGTACTTC. Its translation is CASSYSIAGDEQYF.

This chain links TRBV21-1 with TRBJ2-3; the table's TRBD1 call for D was not verified on the DNA. TRBV21-1 is labeled a pseudogene. This CDR3 is 19 amino acids long. The CDR3 region has the DNA TGTGCCAGCAGCATCCGACAGGGGGCCCTCCCTTTTAGCACAGATACGCAGTATTTT. It is translated as CASSIRQGALPFSTDTQYF.

J is TRBJ1-6 and V is TRBV19; the D gene is possibly TRBD1 (5 bases). The germline gives CDR1 LNHDA, CDR2 SQIVND (reference sequence). The CDR3 is 17 residues long. V lost 3 bases and J lost 3, with 15 bases in between. Written as DNA, the CDR3 is TGTGCCAGTAGTATGCGGGGCAGGGAAATCTATAATTCACCCCTCCACTTT. Its translation is CASSMRGREIYNSPLHF.

This clone was detected only once. The chain joins TRBV5-1 to TRBJ1-1; D is possibly TRBD1 (6 bases). V shed 1 base and J shed 5 bases, with 24 bases lying between them. The germline gives CDR1 SGHRS, CDR2 YFSETQ. The CDR3 is 18 residues long. In DNA form, the CDR3 reads TGCGCCAGCAGCTTGAAAGGCGAGTGGGGGGCGCAAGGAACTGAAGCTTTCTTT. Encoded protein: CASSLKGEWGAQGTEAFF.

The chain employs TRBV2 and TRBJ2-7; either TRBD1 or TRBD2 may fit D (5 bases each). Germline V gives CDR1 SNHLY, CDR2 FYNNEI. The CDR3 runs to 14 residues. Trimming pared 7 bases from V and 0 bases from J, leaving 13 bases between. The CDR3 sequence is CASTPGPLSYEQYF. DNA for the CDR3: TGTGCCAGCACTCCGGGACCTCTCTCCTACGAGCAGTACTTC.

This chain links TRBV11-2 with TRBJ1-2, with a weak D call TRBD1 (6 bases). The CDR3 totals 13 residues. From germline, CDR1 is SGHAT and CDR2 FQNNGV. V was cut by 6 bases and J by 4 bases, with 12 bases left in between. The CDR3 sequence: CASSRGGTYGYTF. CDR3 nucleotides: TGTGCCAGCAGTAGGGGGGGCACCTATGGCTACACCTTC.

This clone was observed once. The gene calls are TRBV7-6 and TRBJ2-1, with D possibly being TRBD1 (5 bases). Trimming took off 8 bases at V and 8 bases at J, with 10 bases between the two ends. The germline CDR1 and CDR2 sequences are SGHVS and FNYEAQ. This CDR3 is 11 amino acids long. The CDR3 loop reads CASRQGYEQFF. CDR3 sequence (DNA): TGTGCCAGCCGCCAGGGCTATGAGCAGTTCTTC.

The chain recombines TRBV5-4 with TRBJ1-2; 9 bases fit TRBD1. The CDR3 runs 19 residues. Germline V lookup: CDR1 SGHNT, CDR2 YYREEE (reference sequence). J lost 2 bases, V lost 1 base, and 15 bases had no gene match. CDR3 sequence reads: CASSLPLSRDRASNYGYTF. The CDR3, as DNA: TGTGCCAGCAGCTTGCCCCTTTCCCGGGACAGGGCTTCGAACTATGGCTACACCTTC.

This clone was counted a single time. The V call is TRBV5-3, the J call TRBJ1-5; maybe TRBD1 (5 bases). TRBV5-3 is an ORF; its function is uncertain. This CDR3 contains 14 residues. V lost 0 bases to trimming and J lost 2 bases, with 6 bases between them. The CDR3 DNA sequence: TGTGCCAGAAGCTTGGACAGGCGCAATCAGCCCCAGCATTTT. Amino acids: CARSLDRRNQPQHF.

The rearrangement links TRBV4-3 to TRBJ2-2; D is possibly TRBD2 (6 bases). This CDR3 spans 15 amino acids. With 4 bases removed from V and 2 bases from J, the gap between germline ends came to 11 bases. Germline V gene lookup returns CDR1 LGHNA and CDR2 YSLEER. The CDR3 loop reads CASSPGTHNTGELFF. The CDR3 DNA reads TGCGCCAGCAGCCCCGGGACTCATAACACCGGGGAGCTGTTTTTT.

Note on this clone: The sample holds other DNA sequences that translate to the same CDR3. The J gene is TRBJ2-2, the V gene TRBV5-1; D unclear. CDR1 and CDR2 (germline): SGHRS, YFSETQ. The CDR3 covers 13 residues. Trimming cost V 0 bases and J 5 bases, with 5 bases left between them. CDR3 nucleotide sequence: TGCGCCAGCAGCTTGGGACGTACCGGGGAGCTGTTTTTT. It is translated as CASSLGRTGELFF.

The chain is built from TRBV6-2 or TRBV6-3 and TRBJ2-4; 7 bases fit TRBD1. Looked up from germline, CDR1 is MNHEY and CDR2 is SVGEGT. The V gene end was trimmed by 3 bases and the J gene end by 1 base; junction bases not matched to a gene: 3. The CDR3 sequence is 15 residues long. Written as DNA, the CDR3 is TGTGCCAGCAGTTATTCGGGACAGGCCAAAAACATTCAGTACTTC. Translated: CASSYSGQAKNIQYF.

The gene calls are TRBV18 and TRBJ1-1; the D is unclear. The V end lost 3 bases, the J end lost 2 bases, and 13 bases lay between the germline ends. The CDR3 loop spans 15 amino acids. From germline, CDR1 is KGHSH and CDR2 LQKENI. This CDR3 reads CASSPSVGRNTEAFF. The CDR3 nucleotides are TGTGCCAGCTCACCCTCTGTAGGTAGAAACACTGAAGCTTTCTTT.

The rearrangement uses TRBV5-4 and TRBJ1-1; 7 bases align to TRBD1. The germline V gene has CDR1 SGHNT and CDR2 YYREEE (reference sequence). The CDR3 loop spans 15 amino acids. J lost 0 bases, V lost 1 base, and 3 bases had no gene match. CDR3 coding DNA: TGTGCCAGCAGCTTGCCAGGGGGGTTGAACACTGAAGCTTTCTTT. Translating gives CASSLPGGLNTEAFF.

The chain carries TRBV4-1 and TRBJ1-2; 7 bases fit TRBD1. V lost 2 bases and J lost 0; bases outside the gene matches: 6. Germline CDR1 MGHRA, CDR2 YSYEKL. This CDR3 contains 16 residues. The CDR3 DNA is TGCGCCAGCAGCCAACCGGACAGGCTCGCTAACTATGGCTACACCTTC. Amino acids: CASSQPDRLANYGYTF.

The chain has TRBV9 and TRBJ2-3, with 10 bases lining up with TRBD2. Trimming at V came to 0 bases and at J to 3 bases, leaving 7 bases not matched to a gene. Germline V CDR1 and CDR2: SGDLS, YYNGEE. CDR3 length: 17 amino acids. CDR3 nucleotides: TGTGCCAGCAGCGTAGAAGGAGCGGGGGGGAATACAGATACGCAGTATTTT. As protein: CASSVEGAGGNTDTQYF.